This T cell receptor beta chain was identified in a study of regulatory dendritic cells for organ transplantation. Using immunoSEQ multiplex PCR, the repertoire was profiled, and TCRdb retains in-frame clones only, with some absent. The sample lists 20,000 to 25,000 clones; over 75% were seen once. The study, taken as a whole, reports: Among resting subsets, memory CD8+ cells contained the most alloreactive clonotypes.

In regard to this clone: Its antigen is unknown.

V gave up 1 base and J gave up 7 bases; unmatched junction bases: 9. Germline values: CDR1 SGHTS, CDR2 YDEGEE. The CDR3 sequence is 15 residues long. Sorted T cells were CFSE-labeled and cultured approximately five days with allogeneic regulatory or mature dendritic cells at 1:10. The chain links TRBV5-8 to TRBJ2-5; 8 nucleotides align to TRBD1. The sequence was obtained from a human donor in good health. Sequenced input: naive CD4+ T cells from blood cultured with dendritic cells. Subset of the sample: CD45RA+ naive T cells. In DNA form, the CDR3 reads TGTGCCAGCAGCTTGTTACAGGGGGGCGCGGGGACCCAGTACTTC. Translated: CASSLLQGGAGTQYF.